The clone carrying this TCR beta chain has a handful of counts. Its antigen is undetermined. TCRdb reprocessed the 5' RACE reads with MiXCR, giving one entry per CDR3 protein. Of hundreds of thousands of distinct CDR3 sequences listed, about 9.4% were seen once; the top ten hold 0.98%. With 5 bases removed from V and 3 bases from J, the gap between germline ends came to 10 bases. The CDR3 totals 14 residues. Germline V gene data show CDR1 as MDHEN and CDR2 as SYDVKM. These data come from a study of identical twins. Study observations and caveats: Excess low generation probability was seen in twin-shared out-of-frame alpha sequences.

In addition, the sample was reused for a study of yellow fever vaccine responses in identical twins.

The chain couples TRBV28 to TRBJ2-2; D might be TRBD2 (5 bases). The sequence came from a woman in her late teens or twenties in good health. The specimen was PBMCs. CDR3 sequence: CASSPRRDTGELFF. The CDR3, as DNA: TGTGCCAGCAGTCCTAGGCGGGACACCGGGGAGCTGTTTTTT.